One and the same sample provided the 20 T cell receptor beta chains below, sequenced in a study of T cells and Merkel cell carcinoma outcomes. Using immunoSEQ multiplex PCR, the repertoire was profiled, and TCRdb retains in-frame clones only, with some absent. The sample has 9,000 to 15,000 clones, 95% seen once. Sample: tumor tissue from Merkel cell carcinoma. These receptors originate from a human donor with Merkel cell carcinoma.

This clone was recorded only once. This chain joins TRBV5-8 and TRBJ2-1, with 10 bases that match TRBD2. Germline V gene lookup returns CDR1 SGHTS and CDR2 YDEGEE. The trim removed 2 bases at V and 8 bases at J, leaving 7 bases unmatched. CDR3 length equals 15 residues. The CDR3 DNA follows: TGTGCCAGCAGCTTCGGGCTAGCGGGAGTCTATGAGCAGTTCTTC. It encodes CASSFGLAGVYEQFF.

This clone was recorded only once. The genes are TRBV29-1 and TRBJ2-3; D may be TRBD1 or TRBD2 (5 bases each). Germline V gene lookup returns CDR1 SQVTM and CDR2 ANQGSEA. The V end was cut by 6 bases, the J end by 6 bases, with 13 bases between. The CDR3 is 12 residues long. The CDR3 DNA follows: TGCAGCGTCCAGGGACCCGAGGATACGCAGTATTTT. It codes for CSVQGPEDTQYF.

The CDR3: CASSPSGLKNIQYF. CDR3 coding DNA: TGTGCCAGCTCACCGTCCGGCCTCAAAAACATTCAGTACTTC. The chain has TRBV18 and TRBJ2-4; D unresolved. Germline CDR1 is KGHSH and CDR2 is LQKENI. This CDR3 is 14 amino acids long. The germline V and J ends were trimmed by 3 bases and 3 bases, with 9 bases remaining between them.

The chain recombines TRBV9 with TRBJ2-3; D uncertain. Trimming shortened V by 0 bases and J by 2 bases, and 1 base separated the two germline ends. This CDR3 comprises 12 residues. Per germline, CDR1 SGDLS and CDR2 YYNGEE. CDR3 residues: CASSVATDTQYF. CDR3 nucleotide sequence: TGTGCCAGCAGCGTAGCCACAGATACGCAGTATTTT.

Note on this clone: One junction end disagrees with the germline gene, perhaps due to a read error. The J gene is TRBJ2-5, the V gene TRBV11-2; D is uncertain. Germline CDR1 is SGHAT and CDR2 is FQNNGV. The CDR3 is made up of 13 amino acids. CDR3 bases: TGTGCCAGCACCTTCTCAGGCTCCGAGACCCAATACTTC. Translating it yields CASTFSGSETQYF. The variable domain in full, completed from reference TRBV11-2 and TRBJ2-5, reads EAGVAQSPRYKIIEKRQSVAFWCNPISGHATLYWYQQILGQGPKLLIQFQNNGVVDDSQLPKDRFSAERLKGVDSTLKIQPAKLEDSAVYLCASTFSGSETQYFGPGTRLLVL.

The chain carries TRBV28 and TRBJ2-1; 13 nucleotides align to TRBD2. The ends lost 3 bases at V and 7 bases at J; junction bases unmatched: 3. This CDR3 has 15 amino acids. From germline, CDR1 is MDHEN and CDR2 SYDVKM. CDR3 DNA sequence: TGTGCCAGCAGTTTTCCGGGACTAGCGGGAAATGAGCAGTTCTTC. Translated: CASSFPGLAGNEQFF.

The J gene is TRBJ2-4, the V gene TRBV29-1; D is undetermined. The V end lost 4 bases, the J end lost 8 bases, and 12 bases lay between the germline ends. The CDR3 extends over 12 amino acids. Germline values: CDR1 SQVTM, CDR2 ANQGSEA. The CDR3: CSVGDPLDIQYF. In DNA, the CDR3 is TGCAGCGTTGGAGACCCTTTAGACATTCAGTACTTC.

V and J are TRBV9 and TRBJ1-3; weak D call: TRBD1 (6 bases). Germline V gives CDR1 SGDLS, CDR2 YYNGEE. Trimming cost V 0 bases and J 1 base, with 11 bases left between them. The CDR3 has 16 residues. The CDR3 is CASSVVGQGSGNTIYF. CDR3 sequence (DNA): TGTGCCAGCAGCGTAGTGGGGCAGGGGTCTGGAAACACCATATATTTT.

This chain uses TRBV5-6 with TRBJ2-1; D is possibly TRBD1 (6 bases). Germline values: CDR1 SGHDT, CDR2 YYEEEE. The CDR3 spans 14 residues. V lost 0 bases and J lost 3, with 7 bases in between. Here the CDR3 reads CASSLGGLYNEQFF. CDR3 bases: TGTGCCAGCAGCTTGGGGGGGCTCTACAATGAGCAGTTCTTC. The variable domain in full, completed from reference TRBV5-6 and TRBJ2-1, reads DAGVTQSPTHLIKTRGQQVTLRCSPKSGHDTVSWYQQALGQGPQFIFQYYEEEERQRGNFPDRFSGHQFPNYSSELNVNALLLGDSALYLCASSLGGLYNEQFFGPGTRLTVL.

This clone appeared a single time. The chain couples TRBV7-3 to TRBJ2-3, with D possibly matching TRBD2 (5 bases). Germline loops: CDR1 SGHTA, CDR2 FQGTGA. The V end lost 0 bases, the J end lost 3 bases, and 10 bases lay between the germline ends. CDR3 length equals 15 residues. The CDR3 sequence: CASSLTGRETDTQYF. The CDR3 DNA reads as TGTGCCAGCAGCTTAACAGGGAGAGAAACAGATACGCAGTATTTT.

The CDR3 protein is CASGLGGYEQYF. The CDR3, as DNA: TGTGCTAGTGGTTTAGGAGGGTACGAGCAGTACTTC. The chain combines TRBV12-5 with TRBJ2-7; TRBD2 is a possible D gene (6 bases). V gave up 3 bases and J gave up 4 bases, with 7 bases separating them. Looked up from germline, CDR1 is LGHNT and CDR2 is FRNRAP. This CDR3 spans 12 amino acids.

The CDR3 DNA sequence: TGTGCCAGCAGCTTAGTGGAGGGGGGCTACAATGAGCAGTTCTTC. It encodes CASSLVEGGYNEQFF. This chain links TRBV7-8 with TRBJ2-1; D tentatively reads TRBD1 or TRBD2 (6 bases each). Between the trimmed V and J ends, which lost 1 base and 3 bases, there was a span of 10 bases. This CDR3 is 15 amino acids long. Germline assignment: CDR1 SGHVS and CDR2 FQNEAQ. The variable domain in full, completed from reference TRBV7-8 and TRBJ2-1, reads GAGVSQSPRYKVAKRGQDVALRCDPISGHVSLFWYQQALGQGPEFLTYFQNEAQLDKSGLPSDRFFAERPEGSVSTLKIQRTQQEDSAVYLCASSLVEGGYNEQFFGPGTRLTVL.

About this clone itself: At one end the junction does not follow the germline gene, possibly because of a read error. The CDR3 DNA reads as TGTGCCATCGCTTTACAAGGAGGAACAGATACGCAATATTTT. It specifies CAIALQGGTDTQYF. V usage is TRBV10-3 and J usage is TRBJ2-3, with a weak D call TRBD2 (5 bases). This CDR3 is built from 14 residues. Germline-derived CDR1 and CDR2 are ENHRY and SYGVKD.

In nucleotides, the CDR3 is TGTGCCTGGAGGGGCCCCCCCAACCAGCCCCAGCATTTT. Its translation: CAWRGPPNQPQHF. The chain has TRBV30 and TRBJ1-5; D is uncertain. This CDR3 comprises 13 residues. The germline V and J ends were trimmed by 3 bases and 7 bases, with 13 bases remaining between them. The germline V gene encodes CDR1 GTSNPN and CDR2 SVGIG (reference sequence).

The CDR3 DNA is TGTGCCACCAGCAGAGATCGGCAAATATCCACAGATACGCAGTATTTT. Residues: CATSRDRQISTDTQYF. The V call is TRBV15, the J call TRBJ2-3; D uncertain. Looked up from germline, CDR1 is LNHNV and CDR2 is YYDKDF (reference sequence). V gave up 0 bases and J gave up 2 bases, with 12 bases separating them. CDR3 length: 16 residues.

V usage is TRBV2 and J usage is TRBJ2-3; no firm D call. This CDR3 is 13 amino acids long. Germline CDR1 and CDR2: SNHLY and FYNNEI. The ends were cut back, 2 bases at V and 3 bases at J, with 6 bases in the middle. CDR3 sequence (DNA): TGTGCCAGCAGTGAATATCAGACAGATACGCAGTATTTT. This encodes CASSEYQTDTQYF. The variable domain in full, with the rest retrieved from reference TRBV2 and TRBJ2-3, is EPEVTQTPSHQVTQMGQEVILRCVPISNHLYFYWYRQILGQKVEFLVSFYNNEISEKSEIFDDQFSVERPDGSNFTLKIRSTKLEDSAMYFCASSEYQTDTQYFGPGTRLTVL.

This clone was observed a handful of times. The genes are TRBV9 and TRBJ2-2; the D is unclear. Germline V gives CDR1 SGDLS, CDR2 YYNGEE. Trimming removed 5 bases from V and 1 base from J, with 6 bases in between. The CDR3 length is 13 residues. The chain's CDR3 is CASRGWNTGELFF. The CDR3 DNA reads TGTGCCAGCAGAGGGTGGAACACCGGGGAGCTGTTTTTT.

The chain joins TRBV5-1 to TRBJ2-7; D is unresolved. The germline V gene has CDR1 SGHRS and CDR2 YFSETQ. Trimming left V 1 base short and J 0 bases short, with 14 bases between. The CDR3 contains 16 residues. The CDR3 loop reads CASSLSATFSSYEQYF. DNA for the CDR3: TGCGCCAGCAGCTTGTCTGCGACCTTCTCCTCCTACGAGCAGTACTTC.

Here the CDR3 reads CASSLGIQETQYF. CDR3 bases: TGTGCCAGCAGTTTAGGGATCCAAGAGACCCAGTACTTC. V is TRBV27 and J is TRBJ2-5, with D uncertain. The CDR3 covers 13 residues. Per germline, CDR1 MNHEY and CDR2 SMNVEV (reference sequence). V lost 2 bases and J lost 1, with 5 bases in between.

The chain uses TRBV28 and TRBJ1-5, with D unclear. The V end lost 2 bases, the J end lost 6 bases, and 11 bases lay between the germline ends. Germline CDR1 MDHEN, CDR2 SYDVKM. The CDR3 spans 14 residues. The CDR3 reads CASSLISGFQPQHF. CDR3 nucleotides: TGTGCCAGCAGTTTAATTTCCGGGTTTCAGCCCCAGCATTTT.